This T cell receptor (beta chain) was identified during a study of a mutant IDH1 vaccine in newly diagnosed glioma. Study-wide context: Most patients had received both radiotherapy and temozolomide, the prior options being radiotherapy, temozolomide, or both.

The time point is: baseline, week 1 (first vaccination visit). Treatment indicated: pre-vaccination baseline after standard-of-care therapy. Clones were sequenced by immunoSEQ multiplex PCR, and TCRdb holds only the in-frame ones, with some missing. The sample consists of over 55,000 clones, 83% of them appearing once. Per germline, CDR1 MNHEY and CDR2 SVGAGI. V dropped 0 bases and J dropped 6 bases, with 3 bases sitting between them. CDR3 length: 12 amino acids. Sequencing was performed on peripheral blood mononuclear cells (PBMCs), taken from a glioma patient treated with radiotherapy, temozolomide or both. The source is a woman under 30 with glioma. Some clones in this sample may be carry-over from other donors' samples. This chain joins TRBV6-5 and TRBJ2-1; no firm D call. The CDR3 DNA is TGTGCCAGCAGTTACTCTCCCAATGAGCAGTTCTTC. Translated, it gives CASSYSPNEQFF.